This T cell receptor beta chain was captured by sequencing in a study of blood T cell repertoires in COVID-19. This clone has a handful of counts. This CDR3 has 16 amino acids. In germline, CDR1 is MRHNA, CDR2 SNTAGT. Trimming cost V 0 bases and J 2 bases, with 12 bases left between them. Only in-frame clones appear in the TCRdb table, and some are missing; sequencing was by immunoSEQ multiplex PCR. The sample lists about 210,000 clones; roughly 81% were seen once. The TCR sequence derives from a woman aged 45 to 65 with active or convalescent COVID-19. The V call is TRBV6-4, the J call TRBJ2-3, with TRBD1 as a possible D gene (5 bases). The sample comprised peripheral blood. This chain's CDR3 is CASSDSVTGDTDTQYF. In nucleotides, the CDR3 is TGTGCCAGCAGTGACTCAGTAACAGGCGACACAGATACGCAGTATTTT.